This T cell receptor (beta chain) was recorded in a study of OX40 agonist ivuxolimab in advanced cancers. Profiled with immunoSEQ multiplex PCR; TCRdb holds only in-frame clones, not every one. Of over 65,000 clones listed, approximately 80% are singletons. Germline CDR1 reads SGHRS; CDR2 reads YFSETQ. V was trimmed by 0 bases and J by 9 bases, leaving 13 bases between them. The CDR3 contains 15 residues. This clone was recorded once. No antigen is known for it. Study-wide points: Still undetermined is the antigen specificity of the expanded peripheral T cells. Partial responders receiving 0.1-3.0 mg/kg showed among the lowest clonal expansion. Both CD4+ and CD8+ T cell populations in blood had undergone clonal expansion by week 6 at 0.1 to 3.0 mg/kg.

The rearrangement joins TRBV5-1 to TRBJ1-6; D gene unclear. This receptor was obtained from an adult with an advanced solid tumor such as melanoma, head and neck, liver or kidney cancer. The sequences come from CD4+ or CD8+ T cells sorted from blood, collected in a trial of the OX40 agonist ivuxolimab. CDR3 nucleotide sequence: TGCGCCAGCAGCTTGGGACCTCGAATGGGTTCACCCCTCCACTTT. Amino acids: CASSLGPRMGSPLHF. The full variable domain, rest sourced from reference TRBV5-1 and TRBJ1-6, is KAGVTQTPRYLIKTRGQQVTLSCSPISGHRSVSWYQQTPGQGLQFLFEYFSETQRNKGNFPGRFSGRQFSNSRSEMNVSTLELGDSALYLCASSLGPRMGSPLHFGNGTRLTVT.